This TCR beta chain is drawn from a study of blood T cell repertoires in COVID-19. Study context: Samples representing acute and convalescent COVID-19 were sourced from the United States, Italy and Spain. T cells, B-cell-depleted T cells, or PBMCs supplied cDNA or gDNA.

This clone was observed a handful of times. Here immunoSEQ multiplex PCR was the method, and the copy in TCRdb shows in-frame clones only, minus some. The sample lists 150,000 or so clones, approximately 82% occurring once. CDR1 is SGHTS and CDR2 is YDEGEE in the germline V gene. The CDR3 has 12 amino acids. Trimming took 2 bases from V and 6 from J, leaving 8 bases between them. The source of this sequence is a human donor with acute or convalescent COVID-19. The donor label of this sample is uncertain. This chain joins TRBV5-8 and TRBJ1-2, with no clear D. Sequenced sample: peripheral blood. The CDR3 DNA reads TGTGCCAGCAGCTTTACTCAACATGGCTACACCTTC. The encoded protein is CASSFTQHGYTF.